In its sample, the clone carrying this T cell receptor (beta chain) was seen once. The sample belongs to a study of blood T cell repertoires in COVID-19. Study as a whole: Some COVID-19 samples were acute and others convalescent; all came from the United States, Italy and Spain. The cDNA or gDNA used as material had been derived from T cells, B-cell-depleted T cells, or PBMCs.

J was trimmed by 4 bases and V by 3 bases; bases with no gene match: 6. Germline V lookup: CDR1 GTSNPN, CDR2 SVGIG (reference sequence). The CDR3 runs to 14 residues. In the study's own analysis: From reference gene primer amplification, estimates of nucleated cell counts were derived. Assay: immunoSEQ multiplex PCR; the TCRdb copy retains only in-frame clones and omits some. Clonal size and the V and J genes are those of that table, whereas D and trimming came from the DNA. The sample yields approximately 150,000 clones, 80% seen once. The chain carries TRBV30 and TRBJ2-1, with 7 positions matching TRBD2. Sequencing input: peripheral blood. This receptor was taken from a man in his 70s who had recovered from COVID-19. The chain's CDR3 is CAWSSGTKYNEQFF. CDR3 in DNA: TGTGCCTGGAGCTCCGGGACTAAATACAATGAGCAGTTCTTC.